The entry that follows covers one T cell receptor beta chain sequence. Looked up from germline, CDR1 is SQVTM and CDR2 is ANQGSEA. V lost 7 bases and J lost 5; bases outside the gene matches: 9. The CDR3 spans 14 residues. These data originate in a study of blood T cells in healthy people across ages. In terms of origin and age, donors were healthy Caucasian individuals from Russia aged roughly 6 to 95. PBMCs numbering at least 6 million were isolated per sample. Total RNA was extracted at no less than 5 micrograms per sample. Using a J-beta primer mix together with a sample-barcoded 5' primer, a second PCR was run for about 7 to 12 cycles. TCRdb analysed the 5' RACE reads with MiXCR anew, one entry per CDR3 protein. The table shows over 700,000 distinct CDR3 sequences, with 20% to 30% occurring only once. These data also featured in a second study, about T cells of mothers and their children. This second report adds: The study found slightly higher but non-significant overlap in related versus unrelated mother-child pairs.

The V and J genes are TRBV29-1 and TRBJ2-1, with 9 bases matching TRBD2. The TCR was taken from a boy under 18 in good health. The sample was blood. The CDR3 reads CSADAGLAHNEQFF. CDR3 coding DNA: TGCAGCGCAGACGCGGGACTAGCCCACAATGAGCAGTTCTTC.